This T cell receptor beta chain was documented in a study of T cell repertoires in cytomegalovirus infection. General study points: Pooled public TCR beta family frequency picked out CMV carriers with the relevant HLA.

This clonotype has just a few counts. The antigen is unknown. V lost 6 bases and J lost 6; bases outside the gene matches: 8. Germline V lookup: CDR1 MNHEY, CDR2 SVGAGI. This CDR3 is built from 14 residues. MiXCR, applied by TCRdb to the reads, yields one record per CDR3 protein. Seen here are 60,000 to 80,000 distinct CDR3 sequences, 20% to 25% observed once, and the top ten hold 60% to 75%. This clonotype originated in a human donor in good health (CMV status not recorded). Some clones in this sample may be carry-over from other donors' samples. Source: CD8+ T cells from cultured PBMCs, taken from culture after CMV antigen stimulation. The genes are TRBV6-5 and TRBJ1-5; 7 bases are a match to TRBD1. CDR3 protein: CASRPDRAAQPQHF. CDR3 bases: TGTGCCAGCAGACCCGACAGGGCCGCTCAGCCCCAGCATTTT.